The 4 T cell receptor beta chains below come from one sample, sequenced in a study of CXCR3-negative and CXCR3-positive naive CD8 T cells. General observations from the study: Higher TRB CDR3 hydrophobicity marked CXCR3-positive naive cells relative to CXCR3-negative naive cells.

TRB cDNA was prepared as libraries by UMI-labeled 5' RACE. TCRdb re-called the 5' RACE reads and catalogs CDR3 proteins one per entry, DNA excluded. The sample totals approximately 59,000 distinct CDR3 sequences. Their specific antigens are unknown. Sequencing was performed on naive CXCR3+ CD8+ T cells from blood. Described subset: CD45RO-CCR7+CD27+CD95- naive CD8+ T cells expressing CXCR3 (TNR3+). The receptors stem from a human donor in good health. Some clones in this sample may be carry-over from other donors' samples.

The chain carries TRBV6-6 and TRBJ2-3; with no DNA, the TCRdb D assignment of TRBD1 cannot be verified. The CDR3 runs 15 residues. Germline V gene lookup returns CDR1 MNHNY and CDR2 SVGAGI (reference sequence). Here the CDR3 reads CASSSGHSSTDTQYF.

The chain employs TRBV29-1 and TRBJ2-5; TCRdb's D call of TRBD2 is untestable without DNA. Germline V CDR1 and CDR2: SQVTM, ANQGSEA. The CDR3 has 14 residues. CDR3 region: CSVEVAGAPETQYF.

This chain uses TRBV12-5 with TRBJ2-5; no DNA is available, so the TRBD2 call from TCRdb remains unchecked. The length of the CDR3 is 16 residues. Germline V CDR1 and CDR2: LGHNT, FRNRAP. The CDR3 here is CASGLVQGPNPKTQYF.

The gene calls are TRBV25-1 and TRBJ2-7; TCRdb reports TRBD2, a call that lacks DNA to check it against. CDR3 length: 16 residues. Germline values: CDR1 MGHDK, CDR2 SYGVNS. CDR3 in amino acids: CASSTQDRALGGEQYF.